The entry below describes one TCR beta chain. Antigen: not known. The sample belongs to a study of CD8 T cells in ankylosing spondylitis. General observations from the study: The study identified a TCR beta motif of under ten highly homologous variants that appeared characteristic of ankylosing spondylitis blood. Disease-linked clones reportedly showed significant enrichment in matched ankylosing spondylitis synovial fluid. Earlier authors reported some of these motif variants in reactive arthritis synovial fluid and blood.

CDR3 length: 13 residues. V dropped 8 bases and J dropped 4 bases, with 16 bases sitting between them. Germline lookup yields CDR1 DFQATT and CDR2 SNEGSKA (reference sequence). In making TCR beta libraries, quantitative 5'-RACE with molecular barcodes was used. Using its own MiXCR run on the 5' RACE reads, TCRdb lists one record per CDR3 protein. In the table there are under 850,000 distinct CDR3 sequences, around 20% of which are singletons. V usage is TRBV20-1 and J usage is TRBJ2-3; D gene uncertain. The specimen was blood, either unsorted or a sorted T cell fraction (not recorded which). The sequence was obtained from a male donor with ankylosing spondylitis. The CDR3: CSRFGVRSDTQYF. CDR3 bases: TGCAGTCGTTTCGGCGTAAGGTCAGATACGCAGTATTTT.